This T cell receptor beta chain was captured in a study of T cell changes during pregnancy in multiple sclerosis. Germline V gives CDR1 SNHLY, CDR2 FYNNEI. J gave up 0 bases and V 0 bases, and 10 bases lay outside the gene matches. The CDR3 is 20 amino acids. Sequenced by immunoSEQ multiplex PCR; TCRdb stores in-frame clones only, minus some. The data contain 25,000 to 35,000 clones, approximately 86% of them singletons. This specimen was CD8+ T cells from peripheral blood mononuclear cells, taken before pregnancy. V gene TRBV2 combines with J gene TRBJ2-6; TRBD1 agrees at 8 bases. The origin of this receptor is a female donor with multiple sclerosis, enrolled in a pregnancy study. CDR3 in amino acids: CASSEAQAGGLHSGANVLTF. Written as DNA, the CDR3 is TGTGCCAGCAGTGAAGCGCAGGCAGGGGGCCTCCACTCTGGGGCCAACGTCCTGACTTTC. Using reference TRBV2 and TRBJ2-6 for the parts outside the CDR3, the full variable domain is EPEVTQTPSHQVTQMGQEVILRCVPISNHLYFYWYRQILGQKVEFLVSFYNNEISEKSEIFDDQFSVERPDGSNFTLKIRSTKLEDSAMYFCASSEAQAGGLHSGANVLTFGAGSRLTVL.